This T cell receptor beta chain was recorded in a study of blood T cells in healthy people across ages. The wider study: Per two T cells, about one barcoded beta molecule was captured through template switching.

Study-level results: From one million sequenced T cells, diversity estimates were lower bounds.

Germline assignment: CDR1 MNHEY and CDR2 SVGAGI. The junction had 10 bases not matched to a gene; V was cut back by 2 bases and J by 7 bases. CDR3 length: 17 amino acids. Of note for this clonotype: Its cognate antigen is unknown.

A sample-barcoded 5' primer and a J-beta primer mix were used in a second PCR of about 6 to 11 cycles. TCRdb reprocessed the 5' RACE reads via MiXCR and lists one record per CDR3 protein. Of about a million distinct CDR3 sequences in the sample, 35% to 40% were seen once. The specimen was blood. The chain recombines TRBV6-5 with TRBJ2-2; 10 bases align to TRBD1. This TCR was recovered from a man aged 18 to 30 in good health. For the CDR3, the DNA is TGTGCCAGCAGTTACCTTCCGGGACAGGGGATTGGCGGGGAGCTGTTTTTT. This encodes CASSYLPGQGIGGELFF.